These 7 T cell receptor beta chains were all obtained from the same sample, sequenced in a study of blood T cell repertoires in COVID-19. The method was immunoSEQ multiplex PCR; TCRdb's version includes in-frame clones alone and lacks a portion of them. The data show roughly 330,000 clones, about nine tenths seen once. The sequenced sample was PBMCs or T cells enriched from blood (not recorded which). These receptors were taken from a woman younger than 35 who had recovered from COVID-19.

This rearrangement joins TRBV4-1 to TRBJ2-3, with TRBD1 identical over 10 bases. The CDR3 loop spans 17 amino acids. V lost 3 bases and J lost 3; bases outside the gene matches: 9. Germline values: CDR1 MGHRA, CDR2 YSYEKL. As DNA, the CDR3 is TGCGCCAGCAGCCACACCGGGACAGGGGCGTTGACAGATACGCAGTATTTT. Its protein product is CASSHTGTGALTDTQYF.

The gene calls are TRBV7-9 and TRBJ2-5; D call uncertain. This CDR3 contains 13 residues. V lost 5 bases to trimming and J lost 5 bases, with 12 bases between them. Germline CDR1 is SEHNR and CDR2 is FQNEAQ (reference sequence). CDR3 DNA: TGTGCCAGCAGCCTTTCACTCAGGGAGACCCAGTACTTC. This gives the protein CASSLSLRETQYF.

The chain couples TRBV7-9 to TRBJ1-2, with D unresolved. The germline gives CDR1 SEHNR, CDR2 FQNEAQ (reference sequence). The V and J ends lost 1 base and 3 bases respectively, with 9 bases between them. CDR3 length: 14 amino acids. Here the CDR3 reads CASSLETEDYGYTF. The DNA for the CDR3 is TGTGCCAGCAGCTTAGAGACTGAGGACTATGGCTACACCTTC.

V and J are TRBV3-1 (or the pseudogene TRBV3-2) and TRBJ2-5; 7 nucleotides line up with TRBD1. Trimming removed 2 bases from V and 0 bases from J; junction bases left unmatched: 6. The CDR3 length is 16 residues. Germline V gives CDR1 LGHDT, CDR2 YNNKEL (reference sequence). This CDR3 is CASSQLGGSDQETQYF. The CDR3, as DNA: TGTGCCAGCAGCCAACTAGGGGGCTCTGACCAAGAGACCCAGTACTTC.

This CDR3 is CASSEGAGRGGNEKLFF. The CDR3 region has the DNA TGTGCCAGCAGTGAAGGGGCCGGAAGGGGTGGGAATGAAAAACTGTTTTTT. This chain links TRBV2 with TRBJ1-4; tentative D call: TRBD1 (5 bases). From germline, CDR1 is SNHLY and CDR2 FYNNEI. V lost 1 base and J lost 5, with 17 bases in between. The CDR3 runs to 17 residues.

The chain has TRBV5-4 and TRBJ2-7; 8 positions agree with TRBD2. The CDR3 extends over 14 amino acids. Germline CDR1 SGHNT, CDR2 YYREEE (reference sequence). Germline trimming cut 3 bases from V and 7 bases from J; bases unmatched to any gene: 9. The CDR3 sequence is CASSSGTRVLEQYF. The CDR3, as DNA: TGTGCCAGCAGCTCTGGGACTAGGGTATTGGAGCAGTACTTC.

This sequence joins TRBV29-1 and TRBJ2-1; D is possibly TRBD1 (5 bases). The germline V gene has CDR1 SQVTM and CDR2 ANQGSEA. This CDR3 has 13 residues. Trimming took off 7 bases at V and 1 base at J, with 11 bases between the two ends. CDR3 sequence: CSAADSSYNEQFF. The CDR3 DNA sequence: TGCAGCGCCGCCGACAGTTCCTACAATGAGCAGTTCTTC.